This entry features one T cell receptor beta chain sequence. No antigen is known for it. The record has no base qualities; no much larger clone is one base away. Collaborating institutions collected whole blood in K2EDTA tubes following their own protocols. Collaborator samples were shipped for TCRbeta analysis as frozen whole blood, isolated PBMCs, or DNA extracted from either sample type. The CDR3, from cysteine to phenylalanine, totals 15 residues. Only the CDR3 region is kept as DNA, spanning 45 bases read in frame from base 1. V was cut back by 6 bases and J by 10 bases, leaving a gap of 19 bases between them. The CDR1 and CDR2 encoded by the germline V gene (reference sequence) are MNHNY and SVGAGI. The data derive from a study of blood T cell repertoires in COVID-19 (dated by TCRdb to the early 2020s). Regarding the study in general: The collaborator samples originated in the United States, Italy and Spain and spanned the acute and convalescent phases of COVID-19. The prospective study material was composed of cDNA or gDNA derived from T cells, B-cell-depleted T cells, or PBMCs. Deeply sampled blood TCRbeta repertoires from subjects exposed to, actively infected with, or recovered from COVID-19 were included in the dataset. A freely available public database, intended as a resource for researchers studying the immune response to SARS-CoV-2, is where the repertoires were released. The samples were drawn from two sources: the first 160 participants of the ongoing ImmuneRACE study, and 1,000 to 1,500 subjects contributed by 6 global collaborators. Sample metadata almost always included a de-identified subject ID, COVID-19 status, age in years and sex. Where available, HLA class I and class II types were taken from metadata supplied by the sample provider and were not determined by assay-based typing.

The paper's findings and limits, for the study overall: The quantity of clinical and demographic metadata differed by source and by participant and was supplied without curation.

TCRbeta CDR3 regions were amplified from genomic DNA by means of the immunoSEQ Assay, a bias-controlled multiplex PCR. On the study's bioinformatics: The number of nucleated cells in each sample was estimated by amplification of reference gene primers within the assay. Sequence reads were collapsed and filtered to measure the absolute abundance of every unique TCRbeta CDR3 rearrangement. Productive Simpson clonality was computed per sample as the square root of Simpson's diversity index over productive rearrangements. Here the immuneACCESS table is served through TCRdb, limited to in-frame sequences with V and J called. Missing clones are a known gap in these copies; in checked studies unresolved V genes cover under half, and the rest lacks a known reason. V, J and clone size are those of that table, while D and trimming were read from the DNA. For this sample the table gives around 45,000 clones, of which 80% to 90% were detected only once. Under 9.5% of the sample rests with the top ten.

The sequence was obtained from a human donor in a cohort sampled during active COVID-19. The chain uses TRBV6-6 and TRBJ1-6, with no D gene named confidently. The sample taken for sequencing was peripheral blood. The nucleotide sequence is TGTGCCAGCAGCTTCCTCCCTCTGACCGGGTCACCCCTCCACTTT. This codes for CASSFLPLTGSPLHF.